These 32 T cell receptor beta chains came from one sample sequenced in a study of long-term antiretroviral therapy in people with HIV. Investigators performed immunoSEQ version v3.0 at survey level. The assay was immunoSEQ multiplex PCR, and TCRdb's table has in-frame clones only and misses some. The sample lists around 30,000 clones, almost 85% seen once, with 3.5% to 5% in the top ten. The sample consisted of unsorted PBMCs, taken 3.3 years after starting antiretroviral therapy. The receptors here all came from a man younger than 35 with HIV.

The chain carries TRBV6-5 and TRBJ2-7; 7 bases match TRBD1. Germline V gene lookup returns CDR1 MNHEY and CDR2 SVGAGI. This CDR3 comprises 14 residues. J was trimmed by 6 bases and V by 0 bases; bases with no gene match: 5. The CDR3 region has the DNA TGTGCCAGCAGTTACTCTCGACCAGGGGGCGAGCAGTACTTC. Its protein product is CASSYSRPGGEQYF.

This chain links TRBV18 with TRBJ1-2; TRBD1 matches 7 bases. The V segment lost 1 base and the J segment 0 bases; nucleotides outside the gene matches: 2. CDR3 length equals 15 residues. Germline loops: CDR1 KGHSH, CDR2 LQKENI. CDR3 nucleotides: TGTGCCAGCTCACCACAGGGGGCGCCTAACTATGGCTACACCTTC. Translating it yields CASSPQGAPNYGYTF.

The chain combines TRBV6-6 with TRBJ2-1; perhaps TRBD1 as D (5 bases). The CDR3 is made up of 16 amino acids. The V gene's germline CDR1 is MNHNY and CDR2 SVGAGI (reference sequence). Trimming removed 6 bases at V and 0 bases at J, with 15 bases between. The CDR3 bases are TGTGCCAGCAGACCCGACAGTAGACGCTCCTACAATGAGCAGTTCTTC. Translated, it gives CASRPDSRRSYNEQFF.

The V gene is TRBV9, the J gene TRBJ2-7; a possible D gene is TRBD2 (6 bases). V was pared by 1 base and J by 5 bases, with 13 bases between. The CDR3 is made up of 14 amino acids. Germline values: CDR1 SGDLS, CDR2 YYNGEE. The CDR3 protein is CASSVRGGVDEQYF. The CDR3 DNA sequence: TGTGCCAGCAGCGTACGGGGCGGGGTTGACGAGCAGTACTTC.

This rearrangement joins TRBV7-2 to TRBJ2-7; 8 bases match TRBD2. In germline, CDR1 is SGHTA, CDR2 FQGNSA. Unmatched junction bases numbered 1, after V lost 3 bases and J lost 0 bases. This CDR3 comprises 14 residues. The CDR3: CASSFTSGSYEQYF. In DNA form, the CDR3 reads TGTGCCAGCAGCTTTACTAGCGGCTCCTACGAGCAGTACTTC.

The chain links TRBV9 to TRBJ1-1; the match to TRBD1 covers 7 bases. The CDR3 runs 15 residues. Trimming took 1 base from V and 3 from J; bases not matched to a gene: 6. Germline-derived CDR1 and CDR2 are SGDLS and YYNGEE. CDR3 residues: CASSVWQGEDTEAFF. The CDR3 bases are TGTGCCAGCAGCGTATGGCAGGGGGAGGACACTGAAGCTTTCTTT.

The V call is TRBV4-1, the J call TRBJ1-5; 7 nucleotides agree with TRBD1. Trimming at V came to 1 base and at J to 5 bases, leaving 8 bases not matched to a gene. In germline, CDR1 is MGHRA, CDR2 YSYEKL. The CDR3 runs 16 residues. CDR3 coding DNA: TGCGCCAGCAGCCAAGGGAAGGACAGGACGGATCAGCCCCAGCATTTT. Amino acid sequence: CASSQGKDRTDQPQHF.

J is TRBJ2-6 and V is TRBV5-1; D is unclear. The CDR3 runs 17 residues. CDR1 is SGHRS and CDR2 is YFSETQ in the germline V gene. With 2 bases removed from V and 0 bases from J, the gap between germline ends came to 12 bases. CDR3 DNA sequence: TGCGCCAGCAGCTTCTCTGGAGAAACCTCTGGGGCCAACGTCCTGACTTTC. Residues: CASSFSGETSGANVLTF. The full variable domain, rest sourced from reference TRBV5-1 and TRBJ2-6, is KAGVTQTPRYLIKTRGQQVTLSCSPISGHRSVSWYQQTPGQGLQFLFEYFSETQRNKGNFPGRFSGRQFSNSRSEMNVSTLELGDSALYLCASSFSGETSGANVLTFGAGSRLTVL.

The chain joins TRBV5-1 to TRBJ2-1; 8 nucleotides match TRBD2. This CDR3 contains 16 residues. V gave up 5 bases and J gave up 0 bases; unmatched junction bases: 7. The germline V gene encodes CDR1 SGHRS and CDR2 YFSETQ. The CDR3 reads CASRRIAGNSYNEQFF. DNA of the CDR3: TGCGCCAGCAGGCGAATAGCGGGGAACTCCTACAATGAGCAGTTCTTC.

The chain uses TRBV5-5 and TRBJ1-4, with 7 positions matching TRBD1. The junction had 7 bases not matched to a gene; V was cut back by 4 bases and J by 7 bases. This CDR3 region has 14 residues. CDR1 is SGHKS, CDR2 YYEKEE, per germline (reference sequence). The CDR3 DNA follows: TGTGCCAGCAGCCGACAGGGTTGGGCTGAAAAACTGTTTTTT. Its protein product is CASSRQGWAEKLFF.

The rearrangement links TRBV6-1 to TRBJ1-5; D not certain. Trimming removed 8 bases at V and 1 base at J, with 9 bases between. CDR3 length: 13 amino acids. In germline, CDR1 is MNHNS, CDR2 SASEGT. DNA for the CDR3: TGTGCCAGCCGGAGCGGGAGCAATCAGCCCCAGCATTTT. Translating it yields CASRSGSNQPQHF.

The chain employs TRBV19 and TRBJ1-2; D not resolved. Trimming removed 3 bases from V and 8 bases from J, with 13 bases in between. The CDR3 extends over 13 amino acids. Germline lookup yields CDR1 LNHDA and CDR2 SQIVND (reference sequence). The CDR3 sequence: CASSILSLSGYTF. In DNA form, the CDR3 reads TGTGCCAGTAGTATCCTTTCCCTCAGCGGCTACACCTTC.

CDR3 sequence reads: CASRTPRGINTEAFF. CDR3 sequence (DNA): TGTGCCAGCAGGACGCCAAGGGGGATTAACACTGAAGCTTTCTTT. The rearrangement links TRBV2 to TRBJ1-1, with a tentative D call TRBD1 (6 bases). The CDR3 runs to 15 residues. The germline V gene encodes CDR1 SNHLY and CDR2 FYNNEI. V lost 6 bases and J lost 2, with 16 bases in between.

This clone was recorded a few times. CDR3 amino acids: CASSVTSDQPQHF. The CDR3 DNA reads as TGCGCCAGCAGCGTAACCTCCGATCAGCCCCAGCATTTT. The chain employs TRBV5-1 and TRBJ1-5; no reliable D call. V lost 4 bases, J lost 5 bases, and 10 bases lay in between. The CDR3 is made up of 13 amino acids. The germline V gene encodes CDR1 SGHRS and CDR2 YFSETQ.

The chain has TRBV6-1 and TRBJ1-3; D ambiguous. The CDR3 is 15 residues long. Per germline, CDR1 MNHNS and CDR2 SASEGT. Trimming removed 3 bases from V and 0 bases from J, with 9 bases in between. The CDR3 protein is CASSDGGSSGNTIYF. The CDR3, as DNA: TGTGCCAGCAGTGACGGCGGGAGCTCTGGAAACACCATATATTTT.

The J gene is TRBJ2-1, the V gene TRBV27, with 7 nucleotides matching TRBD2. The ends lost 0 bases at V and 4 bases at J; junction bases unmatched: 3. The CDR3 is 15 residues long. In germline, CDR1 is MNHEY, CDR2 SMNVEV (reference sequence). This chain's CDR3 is CASSLSTSPYNEQFF. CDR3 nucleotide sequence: TGTGCCAGCAGTTTATCGACTAGCCCTTACAATGAGCAGTTCTTC.

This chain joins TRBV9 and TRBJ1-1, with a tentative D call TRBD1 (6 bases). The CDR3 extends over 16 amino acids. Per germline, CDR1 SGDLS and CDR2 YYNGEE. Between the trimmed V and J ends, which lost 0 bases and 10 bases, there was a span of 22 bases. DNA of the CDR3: TGTGCCAGCAGCGTAGGCCTGGCAGGGGCCGGCGGGGGAGCTTTCTTT. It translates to CASSVGLAGAGGGAFF.

The CDR3 DNA sequence: TGTGCCAGCAGCGTAGTGGGAGGGAGGGTCTCCTACAATGAGCAGTTCTTC. It translates to CASSVVGGRVSYNEQFF. The V call is TRBV9, the J call TRBJ2-1, with 7 bases identical to TRBD2. This CDR3 has 17 amino acids. Germline-derived CDR1 and CDR2 are SGDLS and YYNGEE. The trim removed 0 bases at V and 0 bases at J, leaving 6 bases unmatched.

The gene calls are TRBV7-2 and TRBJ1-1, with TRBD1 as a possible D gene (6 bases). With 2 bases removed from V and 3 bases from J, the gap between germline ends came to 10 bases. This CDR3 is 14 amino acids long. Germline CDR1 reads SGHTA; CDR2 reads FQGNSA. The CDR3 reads CASSLNGGHTEAFF. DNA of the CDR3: TGTGCCAGCAGCTTAAATGGGGGGCACACTGAAGCTTTCTTT.

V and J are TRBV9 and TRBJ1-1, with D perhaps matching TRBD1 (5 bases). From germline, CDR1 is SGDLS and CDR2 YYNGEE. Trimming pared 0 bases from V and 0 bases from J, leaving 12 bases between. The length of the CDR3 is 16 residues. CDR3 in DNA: TGTGCCAGCAGCGTAGGGAGTGGACACATGAACACTGAAGCTTTCTTT. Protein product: CASSVGSGHMNTEAFF.

CDR3 nucleotide sequence: TGTGCCAGCAGTGATATCATGAGCTCCTACAATGAGCAGTTCTTC. It codes for CASSDIMSSYNEQFF. This chain joins TRBV6-1 and TRBJ2-1; D remains ambiguous. V lost 3 bases to trimming and J lost 0 bases, with 9 bases between them. Germline values: CDR1 MNHNS, CDR2 SASEGT. This CDR3 comprises 15 residues.

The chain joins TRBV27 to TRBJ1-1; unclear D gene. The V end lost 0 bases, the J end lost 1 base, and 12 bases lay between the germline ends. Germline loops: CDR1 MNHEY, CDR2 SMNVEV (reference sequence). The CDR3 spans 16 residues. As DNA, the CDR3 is TGTGCCAGCAGTTTATCGAGAGGACCTAAGAACACTGAAGCTTTCTTT. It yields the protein CASSLSRGPKNTEAFF.

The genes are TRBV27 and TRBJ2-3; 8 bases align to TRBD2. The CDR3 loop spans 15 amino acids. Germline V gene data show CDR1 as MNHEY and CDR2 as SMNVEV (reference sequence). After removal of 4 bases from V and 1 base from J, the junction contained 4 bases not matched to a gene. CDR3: CASSSSGGRTDTQYF. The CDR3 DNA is TGTGCCAGCAGTTCAAGCGGGGGCCGCACAGATACGCAGTATTTT.

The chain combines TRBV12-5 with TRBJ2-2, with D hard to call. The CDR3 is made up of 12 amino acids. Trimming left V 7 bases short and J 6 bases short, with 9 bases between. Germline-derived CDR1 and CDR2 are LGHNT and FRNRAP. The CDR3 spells CASEFGSGELFF. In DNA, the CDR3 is TGTGCTAGTGAGTTCGGATCCGGGGAGCTGTTTTTT.

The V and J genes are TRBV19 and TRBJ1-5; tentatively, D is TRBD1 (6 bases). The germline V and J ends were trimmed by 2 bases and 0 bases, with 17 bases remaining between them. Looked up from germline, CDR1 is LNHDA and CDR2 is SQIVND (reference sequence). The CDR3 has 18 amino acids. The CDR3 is CASSILVQGYYSNQPQHF. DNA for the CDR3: TGTGCCAGTAGTATATTAGTACAGGGATACTATAGCAATCAGCCCCAGCATTTT.

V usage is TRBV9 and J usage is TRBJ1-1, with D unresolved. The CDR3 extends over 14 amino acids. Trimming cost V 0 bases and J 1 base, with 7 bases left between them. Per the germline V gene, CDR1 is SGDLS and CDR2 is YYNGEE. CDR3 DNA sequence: TGTGCCAGCAGCGTAGATTCATCGAACACTGAAGCTTTCTTT. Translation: CASSVDSSNTEAFF.

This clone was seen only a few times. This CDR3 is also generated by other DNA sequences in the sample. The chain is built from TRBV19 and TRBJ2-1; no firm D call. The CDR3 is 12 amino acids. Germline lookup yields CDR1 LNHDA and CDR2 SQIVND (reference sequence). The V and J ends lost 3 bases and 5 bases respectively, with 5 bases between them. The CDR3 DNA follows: TGTGCCAGTAGTATCCGGGACAATGAGCAGTTCTTC. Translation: CASSIRDNEQFF.

The CDR3 sequence is CASSLGLAGYNEQFF. CDR3 coding DNA: TGTGCCAGCAGCTTAGGCCTAGCGGGATACAATGAGCAGTTCTTC. The chain carries TRBV7-6 and TRBJ2-1; TRBD2 agrees at 9 bases. The V and J ends lost 1 base and 4 bases, in that order; junction bases with no gene match: 2. Germline V lookup: CDR1 SGHVS, CDR2 FNYEAQ. The CDR3 runs 15 residues.

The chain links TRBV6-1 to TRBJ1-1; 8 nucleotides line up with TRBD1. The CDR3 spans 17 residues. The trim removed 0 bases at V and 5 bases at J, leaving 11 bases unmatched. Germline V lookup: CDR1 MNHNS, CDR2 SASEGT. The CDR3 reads CASSEAGGGRGLTEAFF. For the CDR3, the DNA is TGTGCCAGCAGTGAAGCGGGGGGCGGCAGGGGGCTGACTGAAGCTTTCTTT.

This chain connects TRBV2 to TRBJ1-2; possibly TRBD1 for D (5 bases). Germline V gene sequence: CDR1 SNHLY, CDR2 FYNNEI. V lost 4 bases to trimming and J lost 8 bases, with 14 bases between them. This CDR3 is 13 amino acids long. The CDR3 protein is CASSAGDLGGYTF. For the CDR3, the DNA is TGTGCCAGCAGTGCGGGGGACCTTGGAGGCTACACCTTC.

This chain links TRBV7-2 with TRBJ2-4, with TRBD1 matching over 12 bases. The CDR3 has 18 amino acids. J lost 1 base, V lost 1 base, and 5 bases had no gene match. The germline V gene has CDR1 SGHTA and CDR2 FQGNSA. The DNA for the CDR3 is TGTGCCAGCAGCTTAGATGGGACAGGGGGCGGGGCCAAAAACATTCAGTACTTC. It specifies CASSLDGTGGGAKNIQYF.

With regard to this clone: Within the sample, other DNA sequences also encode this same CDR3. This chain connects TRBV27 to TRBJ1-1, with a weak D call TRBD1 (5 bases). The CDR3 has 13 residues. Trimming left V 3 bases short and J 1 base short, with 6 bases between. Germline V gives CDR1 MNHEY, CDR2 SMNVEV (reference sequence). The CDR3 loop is CASSFGGNTEAFF. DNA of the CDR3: TGTGCCAGCAGTTTCGGGGGGAACACTGAAGCTTTCTTT.